This entry lists 2 T cell receptor beta chains sequenced from one sample in a study of cytomegalovirus exposure and HLA in healthy donors listed by TCRdb under 2017. The protocol used for the library was the immunoSEQ multiplex PCR assay. For the multiplex PCR, a mixture combining 60 forward primers for TCR Vbeta segments and 13 reverse primers for TCR Jbeta segments was used. In TCRdb, the immuneACCESS table is reduced to in-frame sequences with V and J assigned. These tables do not hold every clone; where another copy was compared, an unresolved V gene accounts for under half, and the others remain unexplained. For this sample there are 95,000 to 150,000 clones; around 77% appear just once. In total, the top ten clones hold roughly 6% of the sample. The sample consisted of PBMCs. The receptors shown here come from a man aged 18 to 30 in good health and CMV-seropositive.

This rearrangement joins TRBV7-9 to TRBJ2-7, with 7 bases aligning to TRBD1. Unmatched junction bases numbered 6, after V lost 5 bases and J lost 2 bases. The CDR3 covers 14 residues. Looked up from germline, CDR1 is SEHNR and CDR2 is FQNEAQ (reference sequence). CDR3 in amino acids: CASSRTGLTYEQYF. The DNA of the CDR3 is TGTGCCAGCAGCAGGACAGGCTTGACCTACGAGCAGTACTTC.

V and J are TRBV6-5 and TRBJ2-3, with a tentative D call TRBD2 (6 bases). CDR1 is MNHEY, CDR2 SVGAGI, per germline. Trimming removed 7 bases at V and 6 bases at J, with 14 bases between. This CDR3 is 13 amino acids long. DNA for the CDR3: TGTGCCAGCACTGGGACTTGGGAGGATACGCAGTATTTT. Translated: CASTGTWEDTQYF.